The 21 T cell receptor beta chains listed next were all sequenced from one sample in a study of CXCR3-negative and CXCR3-positive naive CD8 T cells. The method, 5' RACE with UMI labels, was used to prepare the TRB cDNA libraries. TCRdb reanalyzed the 5' RACE reads, giving one entry per CDR3 protein sequence and no DNA. Recorded here are about 43,000 distinct CDR3 sequences; the top ten clones represent 14% to 15%. The sequenced sample consisted of memory CD8+ T cells from blood. These receptors all stem from a human donor in good health. Some clones in this sample may be carry-over from other donors' samples.

The rearrangement uses TRBV13 and TRBJ1-4; TCRdb's D call, TRBD1, is unchecked because there is no DNA. Germline CDR1 reads PRHDT; CDR2 reads FYEKMQ (reference sequence). This CDR3 spans 15 amino acids. The CDR3 is CASSSWTGTNEKLFF.

The CDR3 is CASSEGAVNQETQYF. The V gene is TRBV2, the J gene TRBJ2-5; with no DNA, the TCRdb D assignment of TRBD2 cannot be verified. The length of the CDR3 is 15 residues. Germline loops: CDR1 SNHLY, CDR2 FYNNEI.

The rearrangement joins TRBV12-3 or TRBV12-4 to TRBJ1-6; there is no DNA to check the TCRdb D call of TRBD1. The CDR3 sequence is 11 residues long. The CDR3 reads CASSPGWSLHF.

The chain combines TRBV20-1 with TRBJ2-3; TCRdb returns TRBD1, unconfirmable since there is no DNA. CDR1 and CDR2 (germline): DFQATT, SNEGSKA (reference sequence). The CDR3 runs 16 residues. The CDR3 spells CSASSQDPGPSSTQYF.

The chain couples TRBV29-1 to TRBJ2-5; TCRdb reports TRBD1, a call that lacks DNA to check it against. Germline CDR1 reads SQVTM; CDR2 reads ANQGSEA. The CDR3 runs 13 residues. CDR3 region: CSVGQGPGETQYF.

The J gene is TRBJ2-3, the V gene TRBV14. Germline values: CDR1 SGHDN, CDR2 FVKESK. The CDR3 is 14 amino acids. The CDR3 reads CASSQGFSTDTQYF. The variable domain in full, with the rest retrieved from reference TRBV14 and TRBJ2-3, is EAGVTQFPSHSVIEKGQTVTLRCDPISGHDNLYWYRRVMGKEIKFLLHFVKESKQDESGMPNNRFLAERTGGTYSTLKVQPAELEDSGVYFCASSQGFSTDTQYFGPGTRLTVL.

The gene calls are TRBV4-2 and TRBJ2-5; TCRdb's D call of TRBD1 is untestable without DNA. The germline V gene encodes CDR1 LGHNA and CDR2 YNFKEQ. This CDR3 is 17 amino acids long. CDR3 residues: CASSQELGRGAPETQYF.

The gene calls are TRBV28 and TRBJ2-5; TCRdb designates TRBD2, a call that cannot be tested without DNA. This CDR3 comprises 15 residues. CDR1 and CDR2 (germline): MDHEN, SYDVKM. CDR3 protein: CASSPTSGRFETQYF. Variable domain in full (rest from reference TRBV28 and TRBJ2-5): DVKVTQSSRYLVKRTGEKVFLECVQDMDHENMFWYRQDPGLGLRLIYFSYDVKMKEKGDIPEGYSVSREKKERFSLILESASTNQTSMYLCASSPTSGRFETQYFGPGTRLLVL.

V is TRBV18 and J is TRBJ2-7; the TRBD1 assignment by TCRdb is unverifiable without DNA. The germline V gene encodes CDR1 KGHSH and CDR2 LQKENI. This CDR3 is built from 15 residues. CDR3 sequence: CASSPLTGAIYEQYF.

The rearrangement joins TRBV6-2 or TRBV6-3 to TRBJ2-3; TCRdb lists TRBD1, though no DNA is available to test this call. The CDR3 is 15 amino acids. The germline CDR1 and CDR2 sequences are MNHEY and SVGEGT. Here the CDR3 reads CASSPGQGSTDTQYF.

The chain joins TRBV2 to TRBJ2-1; TCRdb calls TRBD2, which cannot be checked without DNA. CDR1 is SNHLY, CDR2 FYNNEI, per germline. This CDR3 comprises 14 residues. CDR3 amino acids: CATGAGGPTNEQFF.

This rearrangement joins TRBV25-1 to TRBJ2-3; with no DNA, the TCRdb D assignment of TRBD2 cannot be verified. Germline CDR1 is MGHDK and CDR2 is SYGVNS. The CDR3 spans 16 residues. The CDR3 region is CASSPPGLAGPDTQYF.

This rearrangement joins TRBV29-1 to TRBJ1-1; TCRdb reports TRBD1, a call that lacks DNA to check it against. Germline V gene data show CDR1 as SQVTM and CDR2 as ANQGSEA. The CDR3 is made up of 13 amino acids. The CDR3 spells CTGWSGSMTEAFF.

This rearrangement joins TRBV7-8 to TRBJ1-2. Germline CDR1 and CDR2: SGHVS and FQNEAQ. The length of the CDR3 is 17 residues. CDR3 sequence: CASSSTSFGGREDGYTF.

The chain combines TRBV29-1 with TRBJ2-7; as DNA is missing, the TRBD1 call by TCRdb cannot be tested. The germline V gene has CDR1 SQVTM and CDR2 ANQGSEA. The CDR3 totals 13 residues. The CDR3 is CSGYRDRDDEQYF.

According to its frequency, this clonotype is medium-sized. The chain recombines TRBV6-1 with TRBJ2-2. CDR3 size: 14 residues. Germline CDR1 and CDR2: MNHNS and SASEGT. CDR3 in amino acids: CASSEGTPTGELFF.

The chain carries TRBV4-1 and TRBJ2-5; TCRdb returns TRBD2, unconfirmable since there is no DNA. The CDR3 has 15 amino acids. In germline, CDR1 is MGHRA, CDR2 YSYEKL. This CDR3 is CASSQENGLRETQYF.

CDR3 region: CASIHGGGTEAFF. The chain uses TRBV12-3 or TRBV12-4 and TRBJ1-1. The CDR3 totals 13 residues.

The V call is TRBV20-1, the J call TRBJ2-7; TCRdb indicates TRBD2, and absent DNA this call remains unverified. CDR1 is DFQATT, CDR2 SNEGSKA, per germline (reference sequence). CDR3 size: 13 residues. CDR3 amino acids: CSAPWAGGYEQYF.

The chain employs TRBV5-1 and TRBJ2-1; TCRdb indicates TRBD1, and absent DNA this call remains unverified. This CDR3 region has 13 residues. Germline V lookup: CDR1 SGHRS, CDR2 YFSETQ. CDR3 sequence reads: CASSWWGGNEQFF.

CDR3: CSVTTPSTTEAFF. The gene calls are TRBV29-1 and TRBJ1-1. Germline CDR1 and CDR2: SQVTM and ANQGSEA. The CDR3 loop spans 13 amino acids.